What follows are 17 T cell receptor beta chains derived from one specimen sequenced in a study of memory CD4+ T cells and cytomegalovirus serostatus. Single viable CD3+CD4+CD8-CD45RO+ cells were sorted as the memory CD4+ T cells. The protocol was immunoSEQ multiplex PCR, while the TCRdb copy is restricted to in-frame clones and leaves out a portion. The data show around 57,000 clones, about three quarters seen once. The source material was memory CD4+ T cells from blood. The receptors come from an adult in good health and CMV-seronegative. Some clones in this sample may be carry-over from other donors' samples.

V usage is TRBV5-4 and J usage is TRBJ2-2; 7 nucleotides line up with TRBD2. With V trimmed by 10 bases and J by 4 bases, 7 bases remained unmatched. The CDR3 spans 13 residues. The V gene's germline CDR1 is SGHNT and CDR2 YYREEE (reference sequence). In DNA form, the CDR3 reads TGTGCCGGAGGGCGGGAGCCCACCGGGGAGCTGTTTTTT. Protein sequence: CAGGREPTGELFF.

The chain joins TRBV18 to TRBJ1-5, with TRBD1 matching 8 bases. The ends lost 2 bases at V and 4 bases at J; junction bases unmatched: 7. This CDR3 region has 16 residues. The germline V gene has CDR1 KGHSH and CDR2 LQKENI. CDR3 sequence (DNA): TGTGCCAGCTCACCAACTACAGGGGGAGGAAATCAGCCCCAGCATTTT. Its translation is CASSPTTGGGNQPQHF.

CDR3: CASSGQGNEQYF. Written as DNA, the CDR3 is TGTGCCAGCAGCGGACAGGGGAACGAGCAGTACTTC. The chain combines TRBV5-4 with TRBJ2-7; 9 nucleotides align to TRBD1. Trimming cost V 4 bases and J 5 bases; bases outside gene matches: 1. The CDR3 loop spans 12 amino acids. The germline CDR1 and CDR2 sequences are SGHNT and YYREEE (reference sequence).

J is TRBJ2-3 and V is TRBV6-5; 7 bases map to TRBD1. Germline V gene sequence: CDR1 MNHEY, CDR2 SVGAGI. The V and J ends lost 2 bases and 5 bases, in that order; junction bases with no gene match: 1. The CDR3 is 13 residues long. The CDR3 DNA reads TGTGCCAGCAGTTACCGGACAGGAGATACGCAGTATTTT. It specifies CASSYRTGDTQYF.

For this clone: The sample holds other DNA sequences that translate to the same CDR3. The chain is built from TRBV2 and TRBJ2-7; no clear D gene. Between the trimmed V and J ends, which lost 2 bases and 3 bases, there was a span of 8 bases. CDR3 length: 13 amino acids. Germline V gene lookup returns CDR1 SNHLY and CDR2 FYNNEI. The chain's CDR3 is CASSESVYYEQYF. The CDR3 coding sequence is TGTGCCAGCAGTGAATCCGTGTACTACGAGCAGTACTTC.

By sample share, this clone is medium-sized. The chain combines TRBV28 with TRBJ2-1; 8 nucleotides align to TRBD1. The V gene end was trimmed by 4 bases and the J gene end by 7 bases; junction bases not matched to a gene: 6. Germline loops: CDR1 MDHEN, CDR2 SYDVKM. There are 14 residues in the CDR3. The chain's CDR3 is CASSSYNRGNEQFF. CDR3 bases: TGTGCCAGCAGTTCCTATAACAGGGGGAATGAGCAGTTCTTC.

The V call is TRBV2, the J call TRBJ2-7; perhaps TRBD1 as D (5 bases). The germline CDR1 and CDR2 sequences are SNHLY and FYNNEI. The CDR3 is made up of 12 amino acids. Trimming removed 6 bases from V and 2 bases from J, with 8 bases in between. The CDR3 DNA sequence: TGTGCCAGCAGGCCAGGGACCTACGAGCAGTACTTC. Translated: CASRPGTYEQYF.

The CDR3 here is CASSPYHSGTASSGNTIYF. DNA of the CDR3: TGTGCCAGCAGCCCCTACCACTCCGGGACGGCGAGCTCTGGAAACACCATATATTTT. The J gene is TRBJ1-3, the V gene TRBV9, with D possibly matching TRBD1 (5 bases). V dropped 4 bases and J dropped 0 bases, with 23 bases sitting between them. CDR3 length equals 19 residues. CDR1 and CDR2 from the germline V gene are SGDLS and YYNGEE.

This chain joins TRBV28 and TRBJ2-5; 16 bases are shared with TRBD2. The length of the CDR3 is 21 residues. V lost 4 bases and J lost 5; bases outside the gene matches: 19. Germline CDR1 reads MDHEN; CDR2 reads SYDVKM. CDR3 nucleotides: TGTGCCAGCAGTTCTCCCTGGTCCGGGACTAGCGGGAGGGCCCGGGGGGAGACCCAGTACTTC. Translating it yields CASSSPWSGTSGRARGETQYF.

The rearrangement uses TRBV4-1 and TRBJ2-5, with a possible D match to TRBD2 (6 bases). The germline CDR1 and CDR2 sequences are MGHRA and YSYEKL. The V end was cut by 4 bases, the J end by 3 bases, with 15 bases between. The CDR3 contains 15 residues. The CDR3 region is CASSRIPGSKETQYF. CDR3 coding DNA: TGCGCCAGCAGCCGAATCCCCGGGAGTAAAGAGACCCAGTACTTC.

This sequence joins TRBV4-3 and TRBJ1-2, with unresolved D. This CDR3 is 17 amino acids long. Between the trimmed V and J ends, which lost 1 base and 7 bases, there was a span of 22 bases. Germline CDR1 LGHNA, CDR2 YSLEER. Here the CDR3 reads CASSQAWTGISIGGYTF. DNA for the CDR3: TGCGCCAGCAGCCAAGCTTGGACGGGCATCTCCATCGGTGGCTACACCTTC.

A single count supports this clone. The chain combines TRBV5-1 with TRBJ2-2; D is undetermined. Germline values: CDR1 SGHRS, CDR2 YFSETQ. The CDR3 runs 14 residues. Trimming removed 0 bases from V and 7 bases from J, with 10 bases in between. In DNA, the CDR3 is TGCGCCAGCAGCTTGGAACCGCTGGGCGGGGAGCTGTTTTTT. This codes for CASSLEPLGGELFF.

The sample holds a few counts of this clone. The genes are TRBV5-4 and TRBJ2-2; the D gene is possibly TRBD2 (6 bases). V lost 3 bases, J lost 1 base, and 22 bases lay in between. There are 19 residues in the CDR3. Germline V CDR1 and CDR2: SGHNT, YYREEE (reference sequence). The CDR3 DNA follows: TGTGCCAGCAGCTATTATGGTGGGACTCTAAACCTGAACACCGGGGAGCTGTTTTTT. Protein product: CASSYYGGTLNLNTGELFF.

This clone was counted between two and nine times. The chain links TRBV9 to TRBJ1-4; 8 bases fit TRBD1. The CDR3 length is 14 residues. The V and J ends lost 8 bases and 5 bases, in that order; junction bases with no gene match: 8. In germline, CDR1 is SGDLS, CDR2 YYNGEE. The CDR3 bases are TGTGCCAGTAATCCGGGACAGGTCAATGAAAAACTGTTTTTT. Amino acids: CASNPGQVNEKLFF.

This chain links TRBV6-5 with TRBJ2-7; D gene unclear. CDR1 and CDR2 from the germline V gene are MNHEY and SVGAGI. Trimming removed 6 bases at V and 2 bases at J, with 11 bases between. The CDR3 has 13 residues. The CDR3 loop is CASRDPRTYEQYF. The CDR3 nucleotides are TGTGCCAGCAGGGACCCGCGGACCTACGAGCAGTACTTC.

The chain has TRBV6-5 and TRBJ2-3; the D gene could be TRBD1 or TRBD2 (5 bases each). V lost 2 bases and J 2 bases, leaving 8 bases between the germline ends. The CDR3 runs to 14 residues. Germline CDR1 is MNHEY and CDR2 is SVGAGI. The CDR3, as DNA: TGTGCCAGCAGTTACGGGGGTTTCACAGATACGCAGTATTTT. Amino acids: CASSYGGFTDTQYF.

This chain joins TRBV9 and TRBJ2-1; the D is unclear. Germline CDR1 is SGDLS and CDR2 is YYNGEE. V was trimmed by 0 bases and J by 7 bases, leaving 8 bases between them. CDR3 length: 13 residues. CDR3 sequence reads: CASSVVSENEQFF. Written as DNA, the CDR3 is TGTGCCAGCAGCGTAGTGTCAGAGAATGAGCAGTTCTTC.